This passage covers 27 T cell receptor beta chains from one sample sequenced in a study of blood T cell repertoires in COVID-19. Data came from immunoSEQ multiplex PCR; TCRdb stores just in-frame clones and leaves some out. The repertoire holds over 200,000 clones, with about 90% as singletons. Sequencing was carried out using peripheral blood. These receptors were taken from a man between 25 and 39 years old with COVID-19, enrolled during active disease.

J is TRBJ2-2 and V is TRBV19; the match to TRBD1 covers 7 bases. The CDR3 contains 14 residues. CDR1 and CDR2 (germline): LNHDA, SQIVND (reference sequence). V trimming: 3 bases; J trimming: 6 bases; junction bases outside the gene matches: 4. The CDR3 reads CASSIKTGPGELFF. The CDR3 DNA reads TGTGCCAGTAGTATCAAGACAGGGCCCGGGGAGCTGTTTTTT.

The chain links TRBV24-1 to TRBJ2-1, with a weak D call TRBD1 (6 bases). Trimming took 4 bases from V and 12 from J, leaving 15 bases between them. The CDR3 consists of 13 residues. CDR1 is KGHDR, CDR2 SFDVKD, per germline. In DNA form, the CDR3 reads TGTGCCACCAGTGACGCCGGACAGATCGGGCAGTTCTTC. Its translation: CATSDAGQIGQFF.

The genes are TRBV10-3 and TRBJ2-7; D uncertain. This CDR3 has 15 residues. V lost 2 bases and J 6 bases, leaving 17 bases between the germline ends. The germline V gene has CDR1 ENHRY and CDR2 SYGVKD. DNA of the CDR3: TGTGCCATCAGTGAGAGAGAGGTCTCCCCACCCGAGCAGTACTTC. Encoded protein: CAISEREVSPPEQYF.

V is TRBV5-1 and J is TRBJ1-1, with TRBD1 as a possible D gene (6 bases). The CDR3 consists of 16 residues. CDR1 and CDR2 from the germline V gene are SGHRS and YFSETQ. V lost 5 bases and J 4 bases, leaving 21 bases between the germline ends. The CDR3 DNA reads as TGCGCCAGCAGTCAGCTCAGGGGTGCCCTAGGCACTGAAGCTTTCTTT. This codes for CASSQLRGALGTEAFF.

The count of this clone is one. The DNA of the CDR3 is TGTGCCAGTAGTATAGACCCGACAGGGGGTATCACTGAAGCTTTCTTT. It codes for CASSIDPTGGITEAFF. V and J are TRBV19 and TRBJ1-1; 9 positions agree with TRBD1. The V gene's germline CDR1 is LNHDA and CDR2 SQIVND (reference sequence). Losses at the gene ends were 0 bases for V and 4 bases for J; bases not matched to a gene: 6. The CDR3 totals 16 residues.

V and J are TRBV6-2 or TRBV6-3 and TRBJ2-3, with a possible D match to TRBD2 (6 bases). The CDR3 length is 17 residues. Germline CDR1 MNHEY, CDR2 SVGEGT. Trimming stripped 4 bases from V and 0 bases from J, with 17 bases between. The CDR3: CASSSSGTPLSTDTQYF. In DNA, the CDR3 is TGTGCCAGCAGTTCTTCCGGGACTCCCTTGAGCACAGATACGCAGTATTTT.

The J gene is TRBJ1-4, the V gene TRBV18; 7 positions agree with TRBD1. The trim removed 3 bases at V and 5 bases at J, leaving 3 bases unmatched. CDR3 length: 14 amino acids. Germline CDR1 reads KGHSH; CDR2 reads LQKENI. DNA of the CDR3: TGTGCCAGCTCACCGACAGGGATCAATGAAAAACTGTTTTTT. Translated, it gives CASSPTGINEKLFF.

The gene calls are TRBV29-1 and TRBJ2-1; maybe TRBD1 (6 bases). Trimming took off 7 bases at V and 0 bases at J, with 16 bases between the two ends. From germline, CDR1 is SQVTM and CDR2 ANQGSEA. This CDR3 spans 15 amino acids. In DNA form, the CDR3 reads TGCAGCGGATTCGGGGACATGAGCTCCTACAATGAGCAGTTCTTC. Translating it yields CSGFGDMSSYNEQFF.

The V and J genes are TRBV27 and TRBJ2-7; 9 nucleotides match TRBD2. V trimming: 2 bases; J trimming: 7 bases; junction bases outside the gene matches: 9. Germline-derived CDR1 and CDR2 are MNHEY and SMNVEV (reference sequence). CDR3 size: 15 residues. CDR3: CASSLRLAGAGEQYF. The CDR3 DNA is TGTGCCAGCAGTTTACGATTAGCGGGGGCGGGAGAGCAGTACTTC.

The rearrangement joins TRBV14 to TRBJ1-2; D possibly corresponds to TRBD1 (6 bases). Trimming took 4 bases from V and 7 from J, leaving 7 bases between them. Germline V gives CDR1 SGHDN, CDR2 FVKESK. The CDR3 has 11 amino acids. DNA for the CDR3: TGTGCCAGCAGCCGGGGGCTTGGCTACACCTTC. Translated: CASSRGLGYTF.

V gene TRBV5-1 combines with J gene TRBJ2-3; D unclear. Looked up from germline, CDR1 is SGHRS and CDR2 is YFSETQ. The V gene lost 6 bases and the J gene lost 0 bases, with 8 bases spanning the gap. CDR3 length: 13 residues. As DNA, the CDR3 is TGCGCCAGCACCTCCTCCAGCACAGATACGCAGTATTTT. Protein sequence: CASTSSSTDTQYF.

This chain joins TRBV2 and TRBJ1-2; D uncertain. This CDR3 spans 13 amino acids. Germline lookup yields CDR1 SNHLY and CDR2 FYNNEI. V gave up 4 bases and J gave up 7 bases, with 13 bases separating them. The CDR3 sequence: CASSGRTFGGYTF. As DNA, the CDR3 is TGTGCCAGCAGTGGGAGGACGTTTGGTGGCTACACCTTC.

This clone was observed at least ten times. The chain links TRBV19 to TRBJ2-1; D perhaps matches TRBD2 (6 bases). V lost 7 bases and J lost 2, with 21 bases in between. CDR3 length: 17 amino acids. Per germline, CDR1 LNHDA and CDR2 SQIVND (reference sequence). The CDR3: CASNPGSGSRAYNEQFF. The DNA of the CDR3 is TGTGCCAGTAACCCCGGGAGCGGATCCCGGGCCTACAATGAGCAGTTCTTC.

The rearrangement joins TRBV13 to TRBJ2-2; 10 bases line up with TRBD1. J lost 3 bases, V lost 5 bases, and 0 bases had no gene match. CDR3 size: 14 residues. The germline gives CDR1 PRHDT, CDR2 FYEKMQ (reference sequence). CDR3 protein: CASSGTGDTGELFF. The CDR3 DNA follows: TGTGCCAGCAGCGGGACAGGGGACACCGGGGAGCTGTTTTTT.

The rearrangement uses TRBV19 and TRBJ2-2; the match to TRBD1 covers 11 bases. The germline gives CDR1 LNHDA, CDR2 SQIVND (reference sequence). This CDR3 is 16 amino acids long. V shed 10 bases, J shed 5 bases, and the junction held 12 bases outside the gene matches. Here the CDR3 reads CATTRGQGVHTGELFF. The CDR3, as DNA: TGTGCCACCACCCGGGGACAGGGGGTACATACCGGGGAGCTGTTTTTT.

This rearrangement joins TRBV6-5 to TRBJ2-7; no clear D. CDR3 length: 13 amino acids. The V gene's germline CDR1 is MNHEY and CDR2 SVGAGI. The V end lost 0 bases, the J end lost 6 bases, and 9 bases lay between the germline ends. The CDR3 region has the DNA TGTGCCAGCAGTTACTCGAAGCTAGGCGAGCAGTACTTC. It encodes CASSYSKLGEQYF.

V and J are TRBV4-3 and TRBJ2-1; TRBD1 aligns across 10 bases. Trimming took 0 bases from V and 7 from J; bases not matched to a gene: 9. This CDR3 has 17 amino acids. Germline CDR1 is LGHNA and CDR2 is YSLEER. The CDR3 nucleotides read TGCGCCAGCAGCCAAGACCCGGGACAGGGGCGTTCAAATGAGCAGTTCTTC. This translates into CASSQDPGQGRSNEQFF.

This clone has only one observation. The chain is built from TRBV5-1 and TRBJ2-2, with 7 nucleotides matching TRBD2. V lost 0 bases and J lost 5; bases outside the gene matches: 10. CDR3 length: 17 residues. Per germline, CDR1 SGHRS and CDR2 YFSETQ. The CDR3: CASSLAGGLVRTGELFF. CDR3 DNA sequence: TGCGCCAGCAGCTTGGCCGGAGGACTAGTGAGGACCGGGGAGCTGTTTTTT.

The chain joins TRBV5-1 to TRBJ1-3, with 7 bases identical to TRBD1. This CDR3 is 14 amino acids long. The trim removed 8 bases at V and 8 bases at J, leaving 13 bases unmatched. Germline V gene data show CDR1 as SGHRS and CDR2 as YFSETQ. In DNA form, the CDR3 reads TGCGCCAGTTGGGACAGTACTTCCGAGGACACCATATATTTT. The encoded protein is CASWDSTSEDTIYF.

The chain uses TRBV28 and TRBJ1-2; 7 bases are shared with TRBD1. The germline CDR1 and CDR2 sequences are MDHEN and SYDVKM. The CDR3 has 15 residues. Trimming removed 6 bases from V and 2 bases from J; junction bases left unmatched: 9. Written as DNA, the CDR3 is TGTGCCAGCAGCATAATCCCGGGACAGAACTATGGCTACACCTTC. Protein product: CASSIIPGQNYGYTF.

The chain joins TRBV7-8 to TRBJ1-1, with D maybe TRBD1 (6 bases). The CDR3 length is 17 residues. CDR1 is SGHVS, CDR2 FQNEAQ, per germline. The V end lost 1 base, the J end lost 0 bases, and 15 bases lay between the germline ends. The DNA for the CDR3 is TGTGCCAGCAGCTTAGAACCAGGGGAGAACCTGAACACTGAAGCTTTCTTT. The encoded protein is CASSLEPGENLNTEAFF.

This sequence joins TRBV7-2 and TRBJ2-1, with 7 bases aligning to TRBD2. Per germline, CDR1 SGHTA and CDR2 FQGNSA. CDR3 size: 16 residues. The V and J ends lost 1 base and 4 bases, in that order; junction bases with no gene match: 7. The CDR3 sequence: CASSLVAGLTYNEQFF. CDR3 DNA sequence: TGTGCCAGCAGCTTAGTCGCGGGACTAACATACAATGAGCAGTTCTTC.

This clone has only one observation. The chain is built from TRBV5-1 and TRBJ1-2; D is perhaps TRBD1 (5 bases). The CDR3 sequence is 15 residues long. V was pared by 0 bases and J by 3 bases, with 12 bases between. From germline, CDR1 is SGHRS and CDR2 YFSETQ. The CDR3 loop is CASSLEGRVYYGYTF. The CDR3 DNA follows: TGCGCCAGCAGCTTGGAGGGCAGGGTGTACTATGGCTACACCTTC.

The chain employs TRBV3-1 (or the pseudogene TRBV3-2) and TRBJ1-6, with D perhaps TRBD1 (6 bases). This CDR3 contains 15 residues. V was clipped by 0 bases and J by 6 bases, with 9 bases between them. Germline CDR1 reads LGHDT; CDR2 reads YNNKEL (reference sequence). CDR3 region: CASSQEAGVNSPLHF. Written as DNA, the CDR3 is TGTGCCAGCAGCCAAGAGGCAGGGGTTAATTCACCCCTCCACTTT.

CDR3 residues: CASSLGQFEKLFF. The CDR3 DNA reads as TGTGCCAGCAGTCTCGGACAGTTTGAAAAACTGTTTTTT. This sequence joins TRBV28 and TRBJ1-4; D might be TRBD1 (6 bases). The CDR3 has 13 amino acids. CDR1 MDHEN and CDR2 SYDVKM come from the germline V gene. V gave up 5 bases and J gave up 7 bases, with 11 bases separating them.

The sample holds a few counts of this clone. The chain has TRBV7-9 and TRBJ1-2; D is undetermined. This CDR3 is 14 amino acids long. V lost 5 bases and J 4 bases, leaving 14 bases between the germline ends. CDR1 and CDR2 from the germline V gene are SEHNR and FQNEAQ (reference sequence). For the CDR3, the DNA is TGTGCCAGCAGCCCAGGAGGAGGTGGCTATGGCTACACCTTC. It encodes CASSPGGGGYGYTF.

This clone was observed a handful of times. The J gene is TRBJ1-5, the V gene TRBV18; TRBD1 might be the D (5 bases). In germline, CDR1 is KGHSH, CDR2 LQKENI. The CDR3 runs to 16 residues. The V end was cut by 4 bases, the J end by 4 bases, with 17 bases between. DNA of the CDR3: TGTGCCAGCTCACTCCAGGGTGTCGGGTGGAATCAGCCCCAGCATTTT. Its protein product is CASSLQGVGWNQPQHF.